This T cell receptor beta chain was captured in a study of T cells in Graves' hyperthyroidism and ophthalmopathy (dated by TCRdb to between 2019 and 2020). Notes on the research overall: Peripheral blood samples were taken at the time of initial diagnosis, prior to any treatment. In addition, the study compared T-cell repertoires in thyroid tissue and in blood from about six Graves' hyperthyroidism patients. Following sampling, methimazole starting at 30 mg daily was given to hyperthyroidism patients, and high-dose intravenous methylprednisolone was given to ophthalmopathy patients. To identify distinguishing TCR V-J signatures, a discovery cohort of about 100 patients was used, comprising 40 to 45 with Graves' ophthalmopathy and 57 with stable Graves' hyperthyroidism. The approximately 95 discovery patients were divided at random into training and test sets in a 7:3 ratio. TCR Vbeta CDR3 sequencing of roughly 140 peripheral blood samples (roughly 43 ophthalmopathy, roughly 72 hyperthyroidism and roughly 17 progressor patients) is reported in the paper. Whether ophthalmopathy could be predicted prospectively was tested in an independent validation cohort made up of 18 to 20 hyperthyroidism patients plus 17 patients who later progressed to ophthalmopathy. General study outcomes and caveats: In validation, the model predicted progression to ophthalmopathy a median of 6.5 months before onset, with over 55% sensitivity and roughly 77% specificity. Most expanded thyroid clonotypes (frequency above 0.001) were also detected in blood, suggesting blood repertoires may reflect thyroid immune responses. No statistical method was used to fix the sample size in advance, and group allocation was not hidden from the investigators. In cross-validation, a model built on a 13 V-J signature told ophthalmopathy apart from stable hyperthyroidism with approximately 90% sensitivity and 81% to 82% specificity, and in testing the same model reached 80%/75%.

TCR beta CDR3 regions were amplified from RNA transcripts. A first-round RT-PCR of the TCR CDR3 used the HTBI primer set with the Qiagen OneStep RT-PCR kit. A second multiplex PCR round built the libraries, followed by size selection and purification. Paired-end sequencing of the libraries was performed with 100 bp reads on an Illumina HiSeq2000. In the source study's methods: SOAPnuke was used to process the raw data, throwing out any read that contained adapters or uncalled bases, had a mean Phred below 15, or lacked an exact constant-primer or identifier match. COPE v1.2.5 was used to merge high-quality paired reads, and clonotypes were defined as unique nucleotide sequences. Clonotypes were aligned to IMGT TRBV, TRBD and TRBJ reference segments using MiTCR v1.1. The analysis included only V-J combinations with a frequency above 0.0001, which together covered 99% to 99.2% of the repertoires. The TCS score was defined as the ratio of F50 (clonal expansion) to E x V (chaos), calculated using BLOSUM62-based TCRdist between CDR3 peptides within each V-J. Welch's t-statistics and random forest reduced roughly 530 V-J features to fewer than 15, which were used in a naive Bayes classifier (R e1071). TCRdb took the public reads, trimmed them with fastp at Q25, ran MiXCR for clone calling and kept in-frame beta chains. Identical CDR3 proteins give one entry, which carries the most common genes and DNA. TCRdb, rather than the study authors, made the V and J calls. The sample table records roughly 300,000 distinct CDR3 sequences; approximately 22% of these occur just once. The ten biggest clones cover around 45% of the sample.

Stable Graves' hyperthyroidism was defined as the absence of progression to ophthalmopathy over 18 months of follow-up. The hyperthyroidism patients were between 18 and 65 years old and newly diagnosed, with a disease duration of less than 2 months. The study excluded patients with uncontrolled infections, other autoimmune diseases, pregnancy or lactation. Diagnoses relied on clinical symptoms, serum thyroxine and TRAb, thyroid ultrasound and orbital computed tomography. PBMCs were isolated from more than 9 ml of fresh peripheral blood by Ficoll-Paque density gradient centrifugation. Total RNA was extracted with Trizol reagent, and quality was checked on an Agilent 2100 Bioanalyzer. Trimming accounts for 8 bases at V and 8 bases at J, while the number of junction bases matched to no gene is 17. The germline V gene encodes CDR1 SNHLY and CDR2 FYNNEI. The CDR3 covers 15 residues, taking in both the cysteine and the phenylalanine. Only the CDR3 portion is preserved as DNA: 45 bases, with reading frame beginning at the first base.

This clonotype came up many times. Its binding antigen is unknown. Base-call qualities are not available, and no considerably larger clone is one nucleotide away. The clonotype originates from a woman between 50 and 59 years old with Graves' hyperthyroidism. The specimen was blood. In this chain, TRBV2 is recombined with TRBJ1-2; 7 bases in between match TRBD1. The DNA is TGTGCCAGCGATCGGAGGTTAGGGGGCGTGGGCGGCTACACCTTC. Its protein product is CASDRRLGGVGGYTF.